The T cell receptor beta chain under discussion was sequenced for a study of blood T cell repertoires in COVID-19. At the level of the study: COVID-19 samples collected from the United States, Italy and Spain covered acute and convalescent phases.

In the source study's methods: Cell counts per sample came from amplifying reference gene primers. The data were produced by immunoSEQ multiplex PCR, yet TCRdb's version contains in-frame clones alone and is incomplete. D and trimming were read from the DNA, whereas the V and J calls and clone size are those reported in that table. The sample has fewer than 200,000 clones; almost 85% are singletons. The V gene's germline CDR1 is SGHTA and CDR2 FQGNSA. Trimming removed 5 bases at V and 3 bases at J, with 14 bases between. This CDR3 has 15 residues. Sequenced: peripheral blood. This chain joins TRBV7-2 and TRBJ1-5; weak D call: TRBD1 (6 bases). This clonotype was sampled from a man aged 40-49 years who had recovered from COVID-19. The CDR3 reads CASSLFGQPNQPQHF. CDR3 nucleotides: TGTGCCAGCAGCCTTTTCGGACAGCCCAATCAGCCCCAGCATTTT.